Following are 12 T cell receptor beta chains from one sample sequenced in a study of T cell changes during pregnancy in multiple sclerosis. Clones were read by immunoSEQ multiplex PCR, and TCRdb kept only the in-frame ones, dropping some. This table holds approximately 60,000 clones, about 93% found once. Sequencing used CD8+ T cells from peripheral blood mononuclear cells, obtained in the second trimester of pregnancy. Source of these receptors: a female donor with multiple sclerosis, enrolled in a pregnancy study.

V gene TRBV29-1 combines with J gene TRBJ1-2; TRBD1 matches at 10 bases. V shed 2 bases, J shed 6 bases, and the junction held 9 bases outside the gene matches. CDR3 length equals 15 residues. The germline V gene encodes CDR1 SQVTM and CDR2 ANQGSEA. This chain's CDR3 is CSVEMGQGLRDGYTF. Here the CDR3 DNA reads TGCAGCGTTGAAATGGGACAGGGGCTTCGAGATGGCTACACCTTC.

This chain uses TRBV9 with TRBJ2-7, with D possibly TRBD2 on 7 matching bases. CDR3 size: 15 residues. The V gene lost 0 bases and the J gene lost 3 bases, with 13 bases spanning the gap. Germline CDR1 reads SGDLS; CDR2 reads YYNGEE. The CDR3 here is CASSVGAGALYEQYF. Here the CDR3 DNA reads TGTGCCAGCAGCGTAGGGGCGGGGGCCCTCTACGAGCAGTACTTC.

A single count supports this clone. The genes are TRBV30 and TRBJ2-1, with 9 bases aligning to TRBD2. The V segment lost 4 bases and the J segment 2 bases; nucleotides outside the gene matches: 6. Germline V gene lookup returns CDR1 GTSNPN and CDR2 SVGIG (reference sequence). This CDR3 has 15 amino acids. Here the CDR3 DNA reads TGTGCCTGGAACCCCCTAGCGGGGACCTACAATGAGCAGTTCTTC. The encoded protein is CAWNPLAGTYNEQFF.

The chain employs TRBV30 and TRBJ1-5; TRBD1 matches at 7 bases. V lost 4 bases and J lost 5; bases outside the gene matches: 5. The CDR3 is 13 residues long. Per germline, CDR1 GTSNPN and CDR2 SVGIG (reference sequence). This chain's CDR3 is CAWTEGAHQPQHF. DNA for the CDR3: TGTGCCTGGACCGAGGGGGCTCATCAGCCCCAGCATTTT.

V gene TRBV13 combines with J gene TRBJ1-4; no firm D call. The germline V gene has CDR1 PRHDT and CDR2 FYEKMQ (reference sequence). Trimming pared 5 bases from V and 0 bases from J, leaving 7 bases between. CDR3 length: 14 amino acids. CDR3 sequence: CASSRKPTNEKLFF. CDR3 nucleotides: TGTGCCAGCAGCCGCAAGCCAACTAATGAAAAACTGTTTTTT.

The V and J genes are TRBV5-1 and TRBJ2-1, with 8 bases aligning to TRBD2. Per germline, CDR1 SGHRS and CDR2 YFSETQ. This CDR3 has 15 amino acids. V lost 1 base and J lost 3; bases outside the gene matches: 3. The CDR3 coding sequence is TGCGCCAGCAGCTTGATGGGACTAGACTACAATGAGCAGTTCTTC. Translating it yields CASSLMGLDYNEQFF.

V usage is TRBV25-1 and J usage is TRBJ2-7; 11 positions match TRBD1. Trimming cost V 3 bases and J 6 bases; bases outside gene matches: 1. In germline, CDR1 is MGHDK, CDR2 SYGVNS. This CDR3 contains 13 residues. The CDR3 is CASSEDRGLEQYF. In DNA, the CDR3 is TGTGCCAGCAGTGAGGACAGGGGGCTCGAGCAGTACTTC.

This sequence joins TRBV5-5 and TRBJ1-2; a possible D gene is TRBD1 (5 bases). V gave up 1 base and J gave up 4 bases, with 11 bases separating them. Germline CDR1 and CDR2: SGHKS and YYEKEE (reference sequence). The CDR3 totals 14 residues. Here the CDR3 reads CASSLIRGSYGYTF. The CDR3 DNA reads TGTGCCAGCAGCTTGATAAGGGGCAGCTATGGCTACACCTTC.

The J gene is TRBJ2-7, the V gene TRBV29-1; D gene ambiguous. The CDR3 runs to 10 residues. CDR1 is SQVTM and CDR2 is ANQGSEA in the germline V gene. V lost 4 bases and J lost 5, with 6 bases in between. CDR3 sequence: CSVVSNEQYF. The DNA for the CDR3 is TGCAGCGTTGTGTCTAACGAGCAGTACTTC.

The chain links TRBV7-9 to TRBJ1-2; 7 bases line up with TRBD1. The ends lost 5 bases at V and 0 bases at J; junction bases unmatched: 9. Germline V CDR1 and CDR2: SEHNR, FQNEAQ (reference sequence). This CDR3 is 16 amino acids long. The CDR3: CASSPRDRSPNYGYTF. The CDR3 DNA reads TGTGCCAGCAGCCCCCGGGACAGATCCCCTAACTATGGCTACACCTTC.

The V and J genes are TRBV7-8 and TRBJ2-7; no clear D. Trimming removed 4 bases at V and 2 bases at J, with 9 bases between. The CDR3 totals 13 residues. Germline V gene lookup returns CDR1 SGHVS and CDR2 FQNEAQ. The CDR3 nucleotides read TGTGCCAGCAGCTACAGTCAGACCTACGAGCAGTACTTC. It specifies CASSYSQTYEQYF.

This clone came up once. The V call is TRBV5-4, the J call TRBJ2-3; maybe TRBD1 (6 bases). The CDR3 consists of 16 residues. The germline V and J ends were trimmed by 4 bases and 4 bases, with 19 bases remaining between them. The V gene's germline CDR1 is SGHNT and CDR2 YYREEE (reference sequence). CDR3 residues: CASSVDRSLHPDTQYF. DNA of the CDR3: TGTGCCAGCAGCGTTGACAGGTCACTCCACCCAGATACGCAGTATTTT.